This TCR beta chain was retrieved from a study of T cell changes during pregnancy in multiple sclerosis. Profiled with immunoSEQ multiplex PCR; TCRdb holds only in-frame clones, not every one. Of roughly 38,000 clones detected, under 95% appear once; the ten largest clones hold 0.5% to 0.65%. The TCR was taken from a female donor with multiple sclerosis, enrolled in a pregnancy study. The starting material was CD4+ T cells from peripheral blood mononuclear cells, obtained in the third trimester of pregnancy.

The CDR3 DNA is TGTGCCAGCAGCCCCAGACTAGCGGGGGGGCAAGAGACCCAGTACTTC. Its protein product is CASSPRLAGGQETQYF. The V gene is TRBV13, the J gene TRBJ2-5, with TRBD2 matching over 14 bases. V was clipped by 5 bases and J by 2 bases; unmatched bases: 4. Germline CDR1 is PRHDT and CDR2 is FYEKMQ (reference sequence). The CDR3 has 16 residues.